This T cell receptor beta chain was identified in a study of T cell responses to AZD1222 COVID-19 vaccine. Per the germline V gene, CDR1 is SGHNT and CDR2 is YENEEA. The CDR3 loop spans 18 amino acids. With 0 bases removed from V and 5 bases from J, the gap between germline ends came to 17 bases. Measured with immunoSEQ multiplex PCR; TCRdb has only the in-frame clones, and not every one. The sample consists of about 120,000 clones, around 84% of them appearing once. This rearrangement joins TRBV11-3 to TRBJ1-6; D is possibly TRBD1 (5 bases). This clonotype was obtained from an adult who received the AZD1222 COVID-19 vaccine. The source was peripheral blood, collected 28 days after the second AZD1222 dose. CDR3 in amino acids: CASSLDLYGGENNSPLHF. CDR3 in DNA: TGTGCCAGCAGCTTAGATTTGTACGGGGGAGAAAATAATTCACCCCTCCACTTT.